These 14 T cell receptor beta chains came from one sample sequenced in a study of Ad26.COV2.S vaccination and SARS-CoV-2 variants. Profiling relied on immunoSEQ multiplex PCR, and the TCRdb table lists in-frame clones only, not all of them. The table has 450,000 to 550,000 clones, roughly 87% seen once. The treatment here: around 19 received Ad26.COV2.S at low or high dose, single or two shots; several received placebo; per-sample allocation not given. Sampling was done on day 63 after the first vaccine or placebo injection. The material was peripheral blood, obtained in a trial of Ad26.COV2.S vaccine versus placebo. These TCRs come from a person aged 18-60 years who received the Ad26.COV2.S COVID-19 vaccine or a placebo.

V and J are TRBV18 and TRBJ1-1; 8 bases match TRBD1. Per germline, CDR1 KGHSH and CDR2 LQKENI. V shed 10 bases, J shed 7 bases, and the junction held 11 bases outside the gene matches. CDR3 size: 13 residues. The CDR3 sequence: CANKQGEEGEAFF. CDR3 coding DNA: TGTGCCAACAAACAGGGGGAAGAGGGTGAAGCTTTCTTT.

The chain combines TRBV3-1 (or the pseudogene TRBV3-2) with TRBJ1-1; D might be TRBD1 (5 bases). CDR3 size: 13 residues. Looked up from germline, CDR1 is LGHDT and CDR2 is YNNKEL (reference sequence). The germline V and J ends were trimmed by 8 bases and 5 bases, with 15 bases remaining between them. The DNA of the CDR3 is TGTGCCAGCGGGGGGATTAGGGGTACTGAAGCTTTCTTT. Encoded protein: CASGGIRGTEAFF.

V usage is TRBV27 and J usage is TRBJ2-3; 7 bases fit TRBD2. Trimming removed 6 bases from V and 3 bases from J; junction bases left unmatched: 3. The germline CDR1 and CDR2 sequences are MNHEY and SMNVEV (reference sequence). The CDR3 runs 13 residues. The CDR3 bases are TGTGCCAGCAGGTCGCGGGGGACAGATACGCAGTATTTT. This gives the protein CASRSRGTDTQYF.

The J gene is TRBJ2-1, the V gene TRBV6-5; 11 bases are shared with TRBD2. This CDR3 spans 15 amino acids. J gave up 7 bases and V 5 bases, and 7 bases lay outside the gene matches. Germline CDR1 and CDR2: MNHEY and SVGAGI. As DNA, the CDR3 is TGTGCCAGCAGTCTAGCGGGAGGACGGAGGAATGAGCAGTTCTTC. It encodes CASSLAGGRRNEQFF.

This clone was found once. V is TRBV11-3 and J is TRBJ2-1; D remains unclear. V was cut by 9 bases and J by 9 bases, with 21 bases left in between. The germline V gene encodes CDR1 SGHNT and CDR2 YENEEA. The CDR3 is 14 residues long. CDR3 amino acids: CARYLVLGLGEQFF. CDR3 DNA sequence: TGTGCCAGATACCTAGTTCTAGGTCTTGGTGAGCAGTTCTTC.

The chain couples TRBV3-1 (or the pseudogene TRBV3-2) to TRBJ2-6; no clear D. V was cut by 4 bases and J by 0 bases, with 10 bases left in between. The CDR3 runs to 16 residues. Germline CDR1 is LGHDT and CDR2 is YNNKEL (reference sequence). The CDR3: CASSPVWNSGANVLTF. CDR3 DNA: TGTGCCAGCAGCCCCGTTTGGAACTCTGGGGCCAACGTCCTGACTTTC.

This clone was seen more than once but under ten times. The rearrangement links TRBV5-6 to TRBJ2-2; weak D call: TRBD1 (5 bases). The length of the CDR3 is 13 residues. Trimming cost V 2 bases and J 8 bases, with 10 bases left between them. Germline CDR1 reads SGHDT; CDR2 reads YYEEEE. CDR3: CASSFARTGELFF. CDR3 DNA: TGTGCCAGCAGCTTCGCAAGGACAGGGGAGCTGTTTTTT. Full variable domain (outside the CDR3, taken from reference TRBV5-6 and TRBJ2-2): DAGVTQSPTHLIKTRGQQVTLRCSPKSGHDTVSWYQQALGQGPQFIFQYYEEEERQRGNFPDRFSGHQFPNYSSELNVNALLLGDSALYLCASSFARTGELFFGEGSRLTVL.

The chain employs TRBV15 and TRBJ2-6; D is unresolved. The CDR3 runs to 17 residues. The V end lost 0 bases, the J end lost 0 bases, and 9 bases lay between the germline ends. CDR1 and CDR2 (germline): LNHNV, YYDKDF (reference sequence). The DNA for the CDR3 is TGTGCCACCAGCAGAGAAGAGAAGTTCTCTGGGGCCAACGTCCTGACTTTC. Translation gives CATSREEKFSGANVLTF. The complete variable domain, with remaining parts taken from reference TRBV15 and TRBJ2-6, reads DAMVIQNPRYQVTQFGKPVTLSCSQTLNHNVMYWYQQKSSQAPKLLFHYYDKDFNNEADTPDNFQSRRPNTSFCFLDIRSPGLGDTAMYLCATSREEKFSGANVLTFGAGSRLTVL.

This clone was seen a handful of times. The CDR3 DNA reads as TGTGCCAGCAGCATCCGGACAGGGCCCTACGAGCAGTACTTC. Amino acid sequence: CASSIRTGPYEQYF. The chain carries TRBV11-2 and TRBJ2-7; 8 bases align to TRBD1. This CDR3 is 14 amino acids long. Germline CDR1 reads SGHAT; CDR2 reads FQNNGV. V trimming: 5 bases; J trimming: 2 bases; junction bases outside the gene matches: 5.

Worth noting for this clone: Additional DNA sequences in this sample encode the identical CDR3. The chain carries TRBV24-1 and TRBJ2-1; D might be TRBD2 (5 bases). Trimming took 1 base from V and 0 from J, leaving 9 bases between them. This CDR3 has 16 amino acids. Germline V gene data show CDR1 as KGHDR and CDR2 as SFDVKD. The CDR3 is CATSDFAGSSYNEQFF. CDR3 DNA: TGTGCCACCAGTGATTTCGCGGGCAGCTCCTACAATGAGCAGTTCTTC.

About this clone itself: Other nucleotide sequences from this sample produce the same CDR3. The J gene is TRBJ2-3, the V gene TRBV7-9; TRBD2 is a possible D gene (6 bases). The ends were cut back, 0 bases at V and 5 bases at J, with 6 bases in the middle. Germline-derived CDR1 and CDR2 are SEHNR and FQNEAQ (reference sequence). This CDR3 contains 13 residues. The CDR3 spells CASSLAGGDTQYF. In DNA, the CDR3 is TGTGCCAGCAGCTTAGCCGGGGGAGATACGCAGTATTTT.

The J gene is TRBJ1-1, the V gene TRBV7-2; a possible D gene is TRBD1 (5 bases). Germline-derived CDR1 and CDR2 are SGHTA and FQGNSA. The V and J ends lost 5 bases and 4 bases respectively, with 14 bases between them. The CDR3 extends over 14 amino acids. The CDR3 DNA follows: TGTGCCAGCAGCCTAGTGGGGGGAGGCACTGAAGCTTTCTTT. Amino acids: CASSLVGGGTEAFF.

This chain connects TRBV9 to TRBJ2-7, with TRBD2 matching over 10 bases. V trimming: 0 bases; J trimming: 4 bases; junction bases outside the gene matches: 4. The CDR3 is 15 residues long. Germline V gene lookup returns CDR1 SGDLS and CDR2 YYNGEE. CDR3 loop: CASSVGSSGRYEQYF. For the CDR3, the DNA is TGTGCCAGCAGCGTAGGCTCTAGCGGGAGATACGAGCAGTACTTC.

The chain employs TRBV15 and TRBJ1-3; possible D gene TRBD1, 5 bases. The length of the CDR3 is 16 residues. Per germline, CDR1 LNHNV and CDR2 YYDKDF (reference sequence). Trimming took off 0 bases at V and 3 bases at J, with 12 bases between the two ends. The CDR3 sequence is CATSRELTADGNTIYF. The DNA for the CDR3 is TGTGCCACCAGCAGAGAGCTGACAGCGGATGGAAACACCATATATTTT.